This T cell receptor beta chain originates from a study of T cells in narcolepsy. Study in general: Patients with NT1 or NT2 and healthy control donors were enrolled. Notes on the study in general: No autoreactive T cell clone sequences appeared in some memory CD4+ repertoires. Same-patient CSF and blood CD4+ T cell clonotypes included HCRT-specific and TRIB2-specific autoreactive ones. Blood of same and different patients, but not healthy controls, reportedly held recurring autoreactive clonotypes.

This CDR3 is built from 14 residues. Trimming pared 2 bases from V and 4 bases from J, leaving 11 bases between. Germline lookup yields CDR1 MDHEN and CDR2 SYDVKM. Profiling relied on immunoSEQ multiplex PCR, and the TCRdb table lists in-frame clones only, not all of them. The table includes over 25,000 clones, 75% to 85% detected once. Regarding this clone: Its antigen is still unknown.

This sequence originates from a human donor in good health. The sequenced material came from memory (CD45RA-) CD4+ T cells from blood. The V and J genes are TRBV28 and TRBJ1-2; maybe TRBD1 (6 bases). This CDR3 reads CASSLRQVAYGYTF. The CDR3 DNA reads TGTGCCAGCAGTTTACGACAGGTCGCCTATGGCTACACCTTC.